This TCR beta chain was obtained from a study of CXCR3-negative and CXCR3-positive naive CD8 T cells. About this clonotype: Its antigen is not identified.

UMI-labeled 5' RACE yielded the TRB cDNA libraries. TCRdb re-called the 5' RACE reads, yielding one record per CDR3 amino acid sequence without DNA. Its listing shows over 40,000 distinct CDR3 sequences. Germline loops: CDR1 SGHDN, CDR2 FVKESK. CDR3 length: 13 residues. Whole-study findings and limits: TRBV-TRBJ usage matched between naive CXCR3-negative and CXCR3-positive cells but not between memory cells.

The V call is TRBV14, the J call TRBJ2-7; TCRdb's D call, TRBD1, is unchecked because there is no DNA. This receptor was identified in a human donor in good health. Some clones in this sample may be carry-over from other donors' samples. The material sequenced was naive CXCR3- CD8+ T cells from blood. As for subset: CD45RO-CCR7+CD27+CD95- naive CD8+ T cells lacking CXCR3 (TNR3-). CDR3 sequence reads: CASSQVGAYEQYF. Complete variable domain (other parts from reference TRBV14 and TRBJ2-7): EAGVTQFPSHSVIEKGQTVTLRCDPISGHDNLYWYRRVMGKEIKFLLHFVKESKQDESGMPNNRFLAERTGGTYSTLKVQPAELEDSGVYFCASSQVGAYEQYFGPGTRLTVT.